The 13 T cell receptor beta chains listed next were all sequenced from one sample in a study of blood T cell repertoires in COVID-19. Measured with immunoSEQ multiplex PCR; TCRdb has only the in-frame clones, and not every one. The repertoire consists of 240,000 or so clones, with roughly 82% occurring once and the leading ten covering roughly 2%. Sequenced input: PBMCs or T cells enriched from blood (not recorded which). The receptor source for this set is a woman between 45 and 65 years old who had recovered from COVID-19.

The chain has TRBV5-1 and TRBJ2-5; D is perhaps TRBD1 (5 bases). The CDR3 is made up of 14 amino acids. The germline CDR1 and CDR2 sequences are SGHRS and YFSETQ. V was cut by 4 bases and J by 5 bases, with 15 bases left in between. This CDR3 reads CASSPNRGAETQYF. CDR3 coding DNA: TGCGCCAGCAGCCCCAACCGTGGGGCGGAGACCCAGTACTTC.

The CDR3 nucleotides are TGTGCCAGCAATCTCGGGACAGTAAACACCATATATTTT. It encodes CASNLGTVNTIYF. J is TRBJ1-3 and V is TRBV6-6; 7 bases fit TRBD1. In germline, CDR1 is MNHNY, CDR2 SVGAGI (reference sequence). This CDR3 has 13 residues. With 7 bases clipped from V and 6 bases from J, the junction kept 6 bases outside the gene matches.

The chain is built from TRBV5-1 and TRBJ2-3, with TRBD1 identical over 8 bases. The CDR3 contains 13 residues. The ends lost 4 bases at V and 6 bases at J; junction bases unmatched: 4. CDR1 and CDR2 from the germline V gene are SGHRS and YFSETQ. The CDR3 reads CASSQDRVDTQYF. CDR3 nucleotide sequence: TGCGCCAGCAGCCAGGACAGGGTGGATACGCAGTATTTT.

V is TRBV6-5 and J is TRBJ2-7; D perhaps matches TRBD1 (6 bases). This CDR3 spans 14 amino acids. The germline V and J ends were trimmed by 8 bases and 2 bases, with 16 bases remaining between them. The germline V gene encodes CDR1 MNHEY and CDR2 SVGAGI. The CDR3 DNA is TGTGCCAGCTCAGACAGGAAAATTCCCTACGAGCAGTACTTC. It specifies CASSDRKIPYEQYF.

This clone has ten or more counts. V usage is TRBV7-2 and J usage is TRBJ2-2; unclear D gene. The CDR3 totals 15 residues. V gave up 6 bases and J gave up 5 bases, with 16 bases separating them. The V gene's germline CDR1 is SGHTA and CDR2 FQGNSA. The CDR3 nucleotides are TGTGCCAGCAGTAGAGCATCATCCGGGACCGGGGAGCTGTTTTTT. It codes for CASSRASSGTGELFF.

The chain joins TRBV11-1 to TRBJ1-2; 7 nucleotides align to TRBD1. The CDR3 loop spans 15 amino acids. V was clipped by 3 bases and J by 2 bases; unmatched bases: 6. In germline, CDR1 is SGHAT, CDR2 FQDESV (reference sequence). The CDR3 spells CASSFDRDGNYGYTF. The DNA of the CDR3 is TGTGCCAGCAGCTTTGACAGGGATGGCAACTATGGCTACACCTTC. Based on the CDR3 plus reference TRBV11-1 and TRBJ1-2, the full variable domain is EAEVAQSPRYKITEKSQAVAFWCDPISGHATLYWYRQILGQGPELLVQFQDESVVDDSQLPKDRFSAERLKGVDSTLKIQPAELGDSAMYLCASSFDRDGNYGYTFGSGTRLTVV.

The count of this clone is one. This chain joins TRBV19 and TRBJ2-1; 11 bases align to TRBD2. The CDR3 contains 15 residues. In germline, CDR1 is LNHDA, CDR2 SQIVND (reference sequence). J was trimmed by 3 bases and V by 7 bases; bases with no gene match: 5. As DNA, the CDR3 is TGTGCCAGTAAGTCAGGGACTAGCGGCTACAATGAGCAGTTCTTC. Protein product: CASKSGTSGYNEQFF.

The V call is TRBV19, the J call TRBJ1-2; the D is unclear. This CDR3 spans 15 amino acids. V was cut by 11 bases and J by 0 bases, with 19 bases left in between. From germline, CDR1 is LNHDA and CDR2 SQIVND (reference sequence). The CDR3 is CAAYYEEPPNYGYTF. DNA for the CDR3: TGTGCCGCATACTACGAGGAACCTCCTAACTATGGCTACACCTTC. The full variable domain, completed using reference TRBV19 and TRBJ1-2, is DGGITQSPKYLFRKEGQNVTLSCEQNLNHDAMYWYRQDPGQGLRLIYYSQIVNDFQKGDIAEGYSVSREKKESFPLTVTSAQKNPTAFYLCAAYYEEPPNYGYTFGSGTRLTVV.

The chain joins TRBV6-5 to TRBJ2-3, with a possible D match to TRBD2 (6 bases). From germline, CDR1 is MNHEY and CDR2 SVGAGI. V dropped 5 bases and J dropped 4 bases, with 10 bases sitting between them. The CDR3 has 13 residues. DNA for the CDR3: TGTGCCAGCAGTCGGGAGTCCCCAGATACGCAGTATTTT. Residues: CASSRESPDTQYF.

The rearrangement uses TRBV7-8 and TRBJ2-7, with TRBD1 matching over 7 bases. CDR3 length: 15 residues. After removal of 3 bases from V and 2 bases from J, the junction contained 7 bases not matched to a gene. Germline CDR1 is SGHVS and CDR2 is FQNEAQ. The CDR3 nucleotides are TGTGCCAGCAGCTTTTTCCGAGGACAGGCCTACGAGCAGTACTTC. Amino acids: CASSFFRGQAYEQYF.

The rearrangement links TRBV7-3 to TRBJ2-5; 9 nucleotides match TRBD2. The germline V gene has CDR1 SGHTA and CDR2 FQGTGA. Germline trimming cut 0 bases from V and 1 base from J; bases unmatched to any gene: 6. The CDR3 is 17 amino acids. DNA for the CDR3: TGTGCCAGCAGCTTAACGGGGGGACTAGCACGCCAAGAGACCCAGTACTTC. Residues: CASSLTGGLARQETQYF.

The chain couples TRBV3-1 (or the pseudogene TRBV3-2) to TRBJ1-6; D is uncertain. Germline V gene lookup returns CDR1 LGHDT and CDR2 YNNKEL (reference sequence). V was pared by 0 bases and J by 0 bases, with 12 bases between. CDR3 size: 18 residues. The CDR3 sequence is CASSQEKNTSSYNSPLHF. The CDR3 nucleotides are TGTGCCAGCAGCCAAGAGAAGAACACCAGCTCCTATAATTCACCCCTCCACTTT.

This rearrangement joins TRBV5-4 to TRBJ2-7, with TRBD2 identical over 15 bases. V dropped 4 bases and J dropped 6; count of bases not matched to a gene: 8. The CDR3 has 16 amino acids. In germline, CDR1 is SGHNT, CDR2 YYREEE (reference sequence). The CDR3 region is CASSEGLAGGGLEQYF. The DNA of the CDR3 is TGTGCCAGCAGCGAGGGACTAGCGGGAGGAGGGCTCGAGCAGTACTTC.